The sequence of this TCR beta chain was determined in a study of blood T cell repertoires in COVID-19. Study as a whole: Whether acute or convalescent, the COVID-19 samples came from the United States, Italy and Spain.

From germline, CDR1 is PRHDT and CDR2 FYEKMQ (reference sequence). The CDR3 contains 17 residues. The V gene lost 2 bases and the J gene lost 0 bases, with 15 bases spanning the gap. The study assigned cohorts using participant-reported clinical history. Profiling relied on immunoSEQ multiplex PCR, and the TCRdb table lists in-frame clones only, not all of them. The sample includes 250,000 to 350,000 clones, around 87% of them seen just once. Sample: PBMCs or T cells enriched from blood (not recorded which). The chain combines TRBV13 with TRBJ2-3, with D possibly being TRBD1 (6 bases). The clonotype originates from a woman aged 25 to 39 who had recovered from COVID-19. CDR3 protein: CASSLSATGTSTDTQYF. The CDR3 DNA reads as TGTGCCAGCAGCTTAAGCGCCACAGGGACCAGCACAGATACGCAGTATTTT. Full variable domain (rest looked up from reference TRBV13 and TRBJ2-3): AAGVIQSPRHLIKEKRETATLKCYPIPRHDTVYWYQQGPGQDPQFLISFYEKMQSDKGSIPDRFSAQQFSDYHSELNMSSLELGDSALYFCASSLSATGTSTDTQYFGPGTRLTVL.